This T cell receptor beta chain stems from a study of T cells expressing NK-cell markers. In the study overall: The TCR beta repertoires originated in sorted CD3+CD56+NKG2C+, CD3+CD56+NKG2C- and CD3+CD56-NKG2C+ T cells. Broader study findings: NKG2C+ dominant clonotype frequencies in five to seven donors were roughly 1.0-7.5% of CD8+ T cells. In several donors, dominant clonotypes made up about 25-60.1% of CD3+CD56-NKG2C+ cells. Whether expanded NKG2C+ T cell clones recognized HCMV stayed uncertain.

TCRdb re-called the 5' RACE reads; one entry per CDR3 protein, DNA not given. This listing includes roughly 390,000 distinct CDR3 sequences. This CDR3 is built from 15 residues. Germline CDR1 MNHNS, CDR2 SASEGT. A remark on this clonotype: Its target is not known.

The gene calls are TRBV6-1 and TRBJ1-4; without DNA, the TCRdb call of TRBD1 cannot be checked. Sequencing used blood T cells: a sorted CD56 or NKG2C T cell subset, CD4+ or CD8+ T cells, or bulk PBMC T cells (not recorded which). This sequence was found in a woman aged 45-65 years in good health. The CDR3 here is CASSDIGTGYEKLFF.